This is a list of T cell receptor beta chains from one sample in a study of regulatory T cells in long-lasting Graves disease. Using its own MiXCR run on the multiplex PCR reads, TCRdb lists one record per CDR3 protein. Among approximately 400,000 distinct CDR3 sequences, about 15% were seen once, and the ten largest hold approximately 7.8%. These same records also appear under a second study, on T cells in Graves' hyperthyroidism and ophthalmopathy.

Material: peripheral blood mononuclear cells (PBMCs), obtained at new diagnosis, from a patient treated with antithyroid drugs. These receptors originate from a woman in her 40s with Graves disease. The CDR3 runs from the conserved cysteine through the conserved F or W. D genes are given only for firm matches. Size values are once, few and many counts, or a class for expanded clones, and some rows have none.

>TRBJ2-7|many|TRBD2|TRBV13
CASSWSGSHYEQYF
>TRBJ1-2|many|TRBD1|TRBV7-2
CASSLARTGDGYTF
>TRBJ2-2|many|TRBD1|TRBV11-2
CASSLDLDRGNTGELFF
>TRBJ1-1|many|TRBD1|TRBV3-1
CASSPGTATEAFF
>TRBJ2-7|few|.|TRBV2
CASSSTELEQYF
>TRBJ1-2|many|.|TRBV28
CASSLSLTGTAYGYTF
>TRBJ2-7|many|TRBD1|TRBV5-1
CASSLGDSPVYEQYF
>TRBJ1-5|few|.|TRBV5-6
CASSLNEGQPQHF
>TRBJ2-5|many|.|TRBV6-5
CASSYSGAVGSEAQYF
>TRBJ1-1|many|.|TRBV3-1
CASSQGGVGAFF
>TRBJ2-3|.|.|TRBV29-1
CSVGPLEGTITDTQYF
>TRBJ1-6|.|.|TRBV11-2
CASSPHLLGETYNSPLHF
>TRBJ2-2|few|TRBD2|TRBV14
CASSRSVGGRANTGELFF
>TRBJ2-1|few|TRBD2|TRBV2
CASGTSGLNEQFF
>TRBJ2-7|many|.|TRBV7-9
CASSLGRSGTYEQYF
>TRBJ1-1|.|.|TRBV20-1
CSASGVTMNTEAFF
>TRBJ1-2|many|.|TRBV12-3/TRBV12-4
CASSFARSSTF
>TRBJ1-1|.|.|TRBV10-1
CASQAMNTEAFF
>TRBJ2-7|.|TRBD2|TRBV27
CASSLQLAGAEQHF
>TRBJ2-1|many|.|TRBV15
CATSRVTINEQFF
>TRBJ2-7|.|.|TRBV7-9
CASSLVGQPNEQYF
>TRBJ1-2|many|TRBD1|TRBV28
CASRWDRGNYGYTF
>TRBJ2-1|.|.|TRBV28
CASSLSPNRNEQFF
>TRBJ2-6|many|.|TRBV4-3
CASSQDPILGSGANVLTF
>TRBJ2-5|few|.|TRBV15
CATSRDSRGLEETQYF
>TRBJ1-2|.|.|TRBV30
CARNGEEEDYGYTF
>TRBJ2-7|many|TRBD1|TRBV30
CAWRRTGDSYEQYF
>TRBJ2-7|many|.|TRBV11-3
CASSLDIRTSWTYEQYF
>TRBJ2-1|.|TRBD1|TRBV6-2/TRBV6-3
CASSYSGTGYNEQFF
>TRBJ2-7|many|.|TRBV28
CAISKSEQYF
>TRBJ1-5|many|.|TRBV12-3/TRBV12-4
CASSLGGVLGQPQHF
>TRBJ2-1|.|.|TRBV6-1
CASSDISVSSYNEQFF
>TRBJ2-7|many|TRBD2|TRBV3-1
CASSPQLAADYEQYF
>TRBJ2-2|many|.|TRBV5-1
CASSLRWDTGELFF
>TRBJ2-2|.|.|TRBV7-3
CASSPSPAGPTGELFF
>TRBJ2-1|many|TRBD2|TRBV20-1
CSAFKGGLDNEQFF
>TRBJ2-3|.|TRBD2|TRBV4-3
CASSQGIAGGGTDTQYF
>TRBJ1-1|many|TRBD1|TRBV10-3
CAISESTDRGLKNTEAFF
>TRBJ1-1|many|.|TRBV20-1
CSARDRVTNTEAFF
>TRBJ2-7|.|.|TRBV7-6
CASSLAGGWGYEQYF
>TRBJ2-7|many|TRBD1|TRBV11-1
CASSPSPGTGEEQYF
>TRBJ2-1|many|TRBD1|TRBV11-2
CASSSGTGTYNEQFF
>TRBJ2-1|medium-sized|TRBD2|TRBV11-2
CASSPPPRWVAGDNEQFF
>TRBJ2-7|many|TRBD1|TRBV10-3
CAIRLGQGHDEQYF
>TRBJ2-2|many|TRBD2|TRBV12-3/TRBV12-4
CASSFEAGGPHENTGELFF
>TRBJ1-1|many|.|TRBV2
CASSDFPNTEAFF
>TRBJ2-5|many|.|TRBV11-2
CASSLTVEETQYF
>TRBJ2-7|many|.|TRBV11-2
CASSLEAPERYYEQYF
>TRBJ2-2|many|.|TRBV28
CAHGSANTGELFF
>TRBJ1-1|many|.|TRBV20-1
CSVPGVNTEAFF